The clone carrying this T cell receptor beta chain has more than one count but fewer than ten. Antigen: not known. The authors used template switching to add a universal primer site and gave cDNA unique molecular identifiers. TCRdb called the 5' RACE reads again in MiXCR, with one record for every CDR3 protein. The data contain some 560,000 distinct CDR3 sequences, nearly 10% of them seen just once; the ten biggest clones take up under 3.5%. This sample was included in a study of identical twins. Whole-study findings and limits: Instead of following the same donors, the conclusions were based on cross-sectional statistical analysis. High-abundance cord blood beta clonotypes had fewer insertions; memory repertoires showed none.

These sequences were also reported in another study, on yellow fever vaccine responses in identical twins.

The source material was PBMCs. The TCR sequence derives from a young woman in good health.

CDR3 region: CASSQQTSGRPDTQYF. In DNA form, the CDR3 reads TGCGCCAGCAGCCAACAAACTAGCGGGAGGCCAGATACGCAGTATTTT. The chain uses TRBV4-3 and TRBJ2-3, with 12 bases identical to TRBD2. The junction had 4 bases not matched to a gene; V was cut back by 2 bases and J by 4 bases. Per the germline V gene, CDR1 is LGHNA and CDR2 is YSLEER. The CDR3 is 16 residues long.